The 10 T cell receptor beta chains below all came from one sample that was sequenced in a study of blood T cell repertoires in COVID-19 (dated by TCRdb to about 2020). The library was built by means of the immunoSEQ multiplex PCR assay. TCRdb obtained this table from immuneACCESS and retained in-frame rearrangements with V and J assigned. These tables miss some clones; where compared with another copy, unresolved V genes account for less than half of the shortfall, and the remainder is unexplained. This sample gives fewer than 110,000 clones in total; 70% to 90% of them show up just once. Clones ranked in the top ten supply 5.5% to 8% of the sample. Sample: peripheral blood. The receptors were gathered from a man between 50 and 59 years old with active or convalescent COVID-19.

CDR3 residues: CASSGGTSGLNEQFF. The CDR3 region has the DNA TGTGCCAGCAGCGGAGGGACTAGCGGTTTAAATGAGCAGTTCTTC. V usage is TRBV11-3 and J usage is TRBJ2-1; 11 nucleotides agree with TRBD2. The CDR3 runs 15 residues. CDR1 and CDR2 (germline): SGHNT, YENEEA. V trimming: 5 bases; J trimming: 7 bases; junction bases outside the gene matches: 7.

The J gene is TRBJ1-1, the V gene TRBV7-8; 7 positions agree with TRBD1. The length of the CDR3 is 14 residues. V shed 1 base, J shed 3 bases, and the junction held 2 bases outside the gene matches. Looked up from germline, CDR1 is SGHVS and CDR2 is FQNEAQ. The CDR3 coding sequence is TGTGCCAGCAGCTTAGAGGGGGCGGACACTGAAGCTTTCTTT. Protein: CASSLEGADTEAFF.

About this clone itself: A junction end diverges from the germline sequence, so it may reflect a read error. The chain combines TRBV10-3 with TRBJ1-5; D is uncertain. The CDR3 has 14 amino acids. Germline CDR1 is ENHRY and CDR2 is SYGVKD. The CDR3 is CATSSLAGNQPQHF. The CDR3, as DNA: TGTGCCACCAGTTCCTTGGCGGGCAATCAGCCCCAGCATTTT.

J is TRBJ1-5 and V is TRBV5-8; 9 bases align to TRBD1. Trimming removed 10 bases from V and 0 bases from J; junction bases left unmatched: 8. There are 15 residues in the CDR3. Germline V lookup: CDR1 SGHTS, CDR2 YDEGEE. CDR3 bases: TGTGCCTGGGGGACAGGGCTTTATAGCAATCAGCCCCAGCATTTT. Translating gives CAWGTGLYSNQPQHF.

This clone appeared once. The CDR3 sequence is CASTRQGAYGYTF. The CDR3 DNA sequence: TGTGCCAGCACTCGACAGGGGGCCTATGGCTACACCTTC. V usage is TRBV19 and J usage is TRBJ1-2; 10 nucleotides line up with TRBD1. Trimming at V came to 9 bases and at J to 4 bases, leaving 5 bases not matched to a gene. The CDR3 sequence is 13 residues long. Germline V CDR1 and CDR2: LNHDA, SQIVND (reference sequence).

The DNA of the CDR3 is TGTGCCTGGAGCACGGGACTAGCGGGAGCCATCGGAGCCTACAATGAGCAGTTCTTC. Its translation is CAWSTGLAGAIGAYNEQFF. The rearrangement joins TRBV30 to TRBJ2-1; 14 bases map to TRBD2. CDR1 is GTSNPN and CDR2 is SVGIG in the germline V gene (reference sequence). Trimming at V came to 3 bases and at J to 2 bases, leaving 12 bases not matched to a gene. The CDR3 length is 19 residues.

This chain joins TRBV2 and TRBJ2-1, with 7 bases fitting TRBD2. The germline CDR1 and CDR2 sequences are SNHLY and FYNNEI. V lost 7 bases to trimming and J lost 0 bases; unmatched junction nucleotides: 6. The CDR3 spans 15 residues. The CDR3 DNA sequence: TGTGCCAGCACCCGTGGCGGGAGCTCCTACAATGAGCAGTTCTTC. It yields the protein CASTRGGSSYNEQFF.

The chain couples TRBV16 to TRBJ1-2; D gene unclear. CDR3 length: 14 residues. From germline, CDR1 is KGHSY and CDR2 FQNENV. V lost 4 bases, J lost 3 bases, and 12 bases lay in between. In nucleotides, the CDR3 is TGTGCCAGCAGCCGCCAGACCGGGGACTATGGCTACACCTTC. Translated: CASSRQTGDYGYTF.

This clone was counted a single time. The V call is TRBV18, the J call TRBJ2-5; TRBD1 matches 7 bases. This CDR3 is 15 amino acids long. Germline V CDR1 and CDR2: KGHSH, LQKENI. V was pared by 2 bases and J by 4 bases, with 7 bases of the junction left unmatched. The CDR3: CASSPSGQAIETQYF. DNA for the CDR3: TGTGCCAGCTCACCATCCGGACAGGCCATAGAGACCCAGTACTTC.

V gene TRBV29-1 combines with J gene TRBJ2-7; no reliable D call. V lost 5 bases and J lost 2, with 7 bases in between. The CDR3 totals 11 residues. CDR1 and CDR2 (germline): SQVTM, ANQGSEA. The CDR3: CSVSDTYEQYF. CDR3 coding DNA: TGCAGCGTTTCCGACACCTACGAGCAGTACTTC.